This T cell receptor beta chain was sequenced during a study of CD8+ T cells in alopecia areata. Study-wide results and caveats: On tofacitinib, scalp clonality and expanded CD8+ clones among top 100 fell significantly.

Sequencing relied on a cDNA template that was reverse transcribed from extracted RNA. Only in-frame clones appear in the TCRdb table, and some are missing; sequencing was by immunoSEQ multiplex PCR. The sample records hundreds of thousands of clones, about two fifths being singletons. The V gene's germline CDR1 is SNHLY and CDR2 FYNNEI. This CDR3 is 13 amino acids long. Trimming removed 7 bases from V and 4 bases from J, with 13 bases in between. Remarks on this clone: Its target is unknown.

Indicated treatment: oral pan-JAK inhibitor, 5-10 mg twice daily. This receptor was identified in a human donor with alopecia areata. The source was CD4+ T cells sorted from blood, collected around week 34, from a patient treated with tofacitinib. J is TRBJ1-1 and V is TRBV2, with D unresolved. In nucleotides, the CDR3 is TGTGCCAGCACCCGGGAGGAAGGCACTGAAGCTTTCTTT. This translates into CASTREEGTEAFF.